This T cell receptor beta chain derives from a study of blood T cell repertoires in COVID-19. V lost 1 base and J lost 2, with 14 bases in between. The CDR3 extends over 16 amino acids. Germline CDR1 reads MNHEY; CDR2 reads SVGAGI. Libraries were prepared by immunoSEQ multiplex PCR; TCRdb keeps only in-frame clonotypes and omits some of them. The sample contains approximately 82,000 clones, around 85% of which appear only once. The chain combines TRBV6-5 with TRBJ1-2; D possibly corresponds to TRBD1 (6 bases). The sequenced sample was peripheral blood. The TCR was taken from a woman between 65 and 79 years old with active or convalescent COVID-19. The CDR3 region is CASSYYMPGHNYGYTF. The CDR3 DNA reads TGTGCCAGCAGTTACTATATGCCGGGACACAACTATGGCTACACCTTC.